Listed here are 21 T cell receptor beta chains from one sample, sequenced in a study of blood T cell repertoires in COVID-19. This table comes from immunoSEQ multiplex PCR, and its TCRdb copy is limited to in-frame clones, with some not included. This table has more than 300,000 clones, roughly nine tenths appearing once. The sequenced material came from PBMCs or T cells enriched from blood (not recorded which). All receptors derive from a woman aged 40-49 years who had been exposed to COVID-19.

J is TRBJ1-2 and V is TRBV6-5; D might be TRBD1 (5 bases). The CDR3 consists of 15 residues. Germline CDR1 MNHEY, CDR2 SVGAGI. Trimming pared 6 bases from V and 2 bases from J, leaving 16 bases between. The chain's CDR3 is CASRYFATVNYGYTF. In DNA, the CDR3 is TGTGCCAGCAGGTATTTCGCGACAGTAAACTATGGCTACACCTTC.

This clone has more than one count but fewer than ten. This sequence joins TRBV18 and TRBJ1-2; D not certain. The germline V gene encodes CDR1 KGHSH and CDR2 LQKENI. The CDR3 has 13 amino acids. V lost 1 base, J lost 4 bases, and 7 bases lay in between. CDR3 DNA: TGTGCCAGCTCACCACAGGGAGGCTATGGCTACACCTTC. This translates into CASSPQGGYGYTF.

The chain couples TRBV18 to TRBJ2-7; D is perhaps TRBD1 (8 bases). CDR1 KGHSH and CDR2 LQKENI come from the germline V gene. With 3 bases removed from V and 3 bases from J, the gap between germline ends came to 15 bases. This CDR3 contains 15 residues. This CDR3 is CASSPNRGGHYEQYF. The CDR3 DNA sequence: TGTGCCAGCTCACCCAACAGGGGGGGACACTACGAGCAGTACTTC. Supplemented by reference TRBV18 and TRBJ2-7, the full variable domain reads NAGVMQNPRHLVRRRGQEARLRCSPMKGHSHVYWYRQLPEEGLKFMVYLQKENIIDESGMPKERFSAEFPKEGPSILRIQQVVRGDSAAYFCASSPNRGGHYEQYFGPGTRLTVT.

The gene calls are TRBV6-5 and TRBJ1-3; no firm D call. Germline CDR1 MNHEY, CDR2 SVGAGI. V was trimmed by 7 bases and J by 0 bases, leaving 10 bases between them. This CDR3 has 14 residues. The CDR3 loop is CASKTTDSGNTIYF. CDR3 nucleotide sequence: TGTGCCAGCAAGACAACAGACTCTGGAAACACCATATATTTT.

This clone has just a few counts. V gene TRBV3-1 (or the pseudogene TRBV3-2) combines with J gene TRBJ1-2, with D possibly TRBD1 on 6 matching bases. There are 13 residues in the CDR3. Germline V CDR1 and CDR2: LGHDT, YNNKEL (reference sequence). Between the trimmed V and J ends, which lost 5 bases and 5 bases, there was a span of 12 bases. Here the CDR3 reads CASSVDRRYGYTF. The CDR3 DNA sequence: TGTGCCAGCAGCGTTGACAGGAGATATGGCTACACCTTC.

This rearrangement joins TRBV18 to TRBJ2-3, with 8 bases aligning to TRBD2. Germline values: CDR1 KGHSH, CDR2 LQKENI. V shed 6 bases and J 3 bases; nucleotides not matched to a gene: 20. The CDR3 covers 19 residues. The CDR3 reads CASSPRRQSNRGGTDTQYF. DNA of the CDR3: TGTGCCAGCTCCCCCCGAAGACAGTCCAATCGCGGGGGGACAGATACGCAGTATTTT.

CDR3 residues: CAGNIGNSRTAGNTIYF. The CDR3 DNA reads as TGTGCCGGCAATATCGGGAACAGTCGGACAGCTGGAAACACCATATATTTT. The V and J genes are TRBV19 and TRBJ1-3, with D possibly TRBD1 on 6 matching bases. CDR3 length: 17 residues. CDR1 and CDR2 (germline): LNHDA, SQIVND (reference sequence). V was trimmed by 11 bases and J by 2 bases, leaving 25 bases between them.

J is TRBJ2-4 and V is TRBV5-1; tentative D call: TRBD2 (6 bases). The CDR3 is made up of 16 amino acids. The V gene's germline CDR1 is SGHRS and CDR2 YFSETQ. Trimming removed 2 bases at V and 1 base at J, with 13 bases between. The CDR3 here is CASSFLEGAAKNIQYF. CDR3 DNA: TGCGCCAGCAGCTTTTTGGAGGGAGCGGCCAAAAACATTCAGTACTTC.

The chain has TRBV6-9 and TRBJ1-3; tentatively, D is TRBD1 (5 bases). Germline CDR1 reads MNHGY; CDR2 reads SVAAGI. The CDR3 covers 15 residues. V was shortened by 3 bases and J by 7 bases, with 16 bases between the two germline ends. The CDR3 nucleotides read TGTGCCAGCAGTTACGAGTTTGGCAGGGCGAACACCATATATTTT. Its protein product is CASSYEFGRANTIYF.

V gene TRBV5-4 combines with J gene TRBJ1-1, with 9 bases matching TRBD1. The CDR3 contains 15 residues. With 4 bases clipped from V and 0 bases from J, the junction kept 4 bases outside the gene matches. The germline V gene has CDR1 SGHNT and CDR2 YYREEE (reference sequence). The CDR3 sequence: CASSQGQGMNTEAFF. The DNA of the CDR3 is TGTGCCAGCAGCCAAGGACAGGGGATGAACACTGAAGCTTTCTTT.

CDR3 amino acids: CAWSARTDYGYTF. Here the CDR3 DNA reads TGTGCCTGGAGTGCCCGGACAGACTATGGCTACACCTTC. The rearrangement links TRBV30 to TRBJ1-2; TRBD1 is a possible D gene (6 bases). Germline assignment: CDR1 GTSNPN and CDR2 SVGIG (reference sequence). There are 13 residues in the CDR3. V shed 1 base and J shed 3 bases, with 9 bases lying between them.

The chain employs TRBV10-3 and TRBJ1-2; TRBD1 aligns across 7 bases. The J segment lost 7 bases and the V segment lost 5 bases, leaving 10 bases of the junction unmatched. CDR1 is ENHRY and CDR2 is SYGVKD in the germline V gene. There are 14 residues in the CDR3. CDR3: CAISYLTGEGGYTF. The CDR3 region has the DNA TGTGCCATCAGTTACCTTACAGGGGAAGGTGGCTACACCTTC.

This chain links TRBV5-1 with TRBJ2-6, with D perhaps TRBD1 (5 bases). Trimming removed 4 bases at V and 2 bases at J, with 16 bases between. This CDR3 is 17 amino acids long. Germline CDR1 and CDR2: SGHRS and YFSETQ. CDR3 DNA: TGCGCCAGCAGCATGGGGCACGCCCGAACTGGGGCCAACGTCCTGACTTTC. This codes for CASSMGHARTGANVLTF.

The chain has TRBV18 and TRBJ2-1; 7 bases fit TRBD2. V trimming: 0 bases; J trimming: 7 bases; junction bases outside the gene matches: 9. CDR1 and CDR2 from the germline V gene are KGHSH and LQKENI. The CDR3 sequence is 16 residues long. The CDR3 region is CASSPPLGGGWNEQFF. The DNA for the CDR3 is TGTGCCAGCTCACCACCCTTGGGGGGGGGTTGGAATGAGCAGTTCTTC.

The chain is built from TRBV13 and TRBJ1-2, with TRBD1 identical over 8 bases. The CDR3 spans 15 residues. Losses at the gene ends were 0 bases for V and 4 bases for J; bases not matched to a gene: 4. Germline V gene sequence: CDR1 PRHDT, CDR2 FYEKMQ (reference sequence). The chain's CDR3 is CASSLGGQVLYGYTF. The CDR3 nucleotides read TGTGCCAGCAGCTTAGGGGGACAGGTCCTCTATGGCTACACCTTC.

This chain links TRBV30 with TRBJ2-1, with TRBD1 identical over 9 bases. The V segment lost 2 bases and the J segment 8 bases; nucleotides outside the gene matches: 13. The length of the CDR3 is 16 residues. Germline CDR1 GTSNPN, CDR2 SVGIG (reference sequence). The CDR3 nucleotides are TGTGCCTGGAGTTTGCGCTTACTCGGACAGGGGCATGAGCAGTTCTTC. This encodes CAWSLRLLGQGHEQFF.

The chain carries TRBV12-5 and TRBJ1-1; no firm D call. Trimming stripped 0 bases from V and 5 bases from J, with 13 bases between. Germline loops: CDR1 LGHNT, CDR2 FRNRAP. CDR3 size: 15 residues. The CDR3 DNA reads TGTGCTAGTGGTTTGGTACTCGGGGTAGGGACTGAAGCTTTCTTT. Protein: CASGLVLGVGTEAFF.

The sample holds one count of this clone. The chain combines TRBV30 with TRBJ1-2, with D unclear. CDR3 length: 11 amino acids. V gave up 3 bases and J gave up 9 bases, with 11 bases separating them. Germline V gives CDR1 GTSNPN, CDR2 SVGIG (reference sequence). This CDR3 reads CAWRGGRRYTF. In nucleotides, the CDR3 is TGTGCCTGGAGGGGAGGGAGGCGCTACACCTTC.

The chain couples TRBV10-3 to TRBJ1-1, with D uncertain. CDR1 ENHRY and CDR2 SYGVKD come from the germline V gene. Trimming left V 0 bases short and J 7 bases short, with 6 bases between. CDR3 size: 12 residues. CDR3 loop: CAISESSIEAFF. In nucleotides, the CDR3 is TGTGCCATCAGTGAGTCGTCCATTGAAGCTTTCTTT.

This rearrangement joins TRBV12-3 or TRBV12-4 to TRBJ1-2; 8 nucleotides align to TRBD1. CDR3 size: 13 residues. Trimming cost V 5 bases and J 8 bases; bases outside gene matches: 7. DNA for the CDR3: TGTGCCAGCAGTCAAGCGGACAGGGCGGGCTACACCTTC. Translated, it gives CASSQADRAGYTF.

The chain combines TRBV19 with TRBJ1-2; D is possibly TRBD1 (5 bases). Germline V gives CDR1 LNHDA, CDR2 SQIVND (reference sequence). This CDR3 has 11 residues. V was shortened by 7 bases and J by 4 bases, with 7 bases between the two germline ends. CDR3 nucleotide sequence: TGTGCCAGTACCGACAGCTATGGCTACACCTTC. Its translation is CASTDSYGYTF.